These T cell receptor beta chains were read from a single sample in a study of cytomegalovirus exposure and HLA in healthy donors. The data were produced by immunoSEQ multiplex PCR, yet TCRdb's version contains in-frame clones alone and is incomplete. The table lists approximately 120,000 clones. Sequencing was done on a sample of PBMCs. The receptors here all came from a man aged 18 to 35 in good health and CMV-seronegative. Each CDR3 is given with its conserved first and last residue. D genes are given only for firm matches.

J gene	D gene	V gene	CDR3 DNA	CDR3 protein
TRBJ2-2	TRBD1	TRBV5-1	TGCGCCAGCAGCGAATGGGACAGGGACACCGGGGAGCTGTTTTTT	CASSEWDRDTGELFF
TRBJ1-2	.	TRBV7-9	TGTGCCAGCAGCGGAGGGACGTACCAGACCTCCTATGGCTACACCTTC	CASSGGTYQTSYGYTF
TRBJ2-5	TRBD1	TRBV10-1	TGCGCCAGCAGTGGCAGGGGGGACAGGGGGCGCCAAGAGACCCAGTACTTC	CASSGRGDRGRQETQYF
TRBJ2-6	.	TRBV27	TGTGCCAGCAGTGTTAGCTCTGGGGCCAACGTCCTGACTTTC	CASSVSSGANVLTF
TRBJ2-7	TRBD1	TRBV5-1	TGCGCCAGCAGCGTGGACAGGGCGGTCAACGAGCAGTACTTC	CASSVDRAVNEQYF
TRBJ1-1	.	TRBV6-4	TGTGCCAGCAGTGTGCAGTTGAACACTGAAGCTTTCTTT	CASSVQLNTEAFF
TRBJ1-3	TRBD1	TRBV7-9	TGTGCCAGCAGTTATAGCGACAGGGGGATACCTGGAAACACCATATATTTT	CASSYSDRGIPGNTIYF
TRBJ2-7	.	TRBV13	TGTGCCAGCAGCTTAGGAGGGGGCGAGCAGTACTTC	CASSLGGGEQYF
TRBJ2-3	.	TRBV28	TGTGCCAGCAGCCCCTCCGGGACTCAGATATATAGCACAGATACGCAGTATTTT	CASSPSGTQIYSTDTQYF
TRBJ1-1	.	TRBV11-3	TGTGCCAGCAGCTTAGCAGGTAACACTGAAGCTTTCTTT	CASSLAGNTEAFF
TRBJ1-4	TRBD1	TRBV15	TGTGCCACCAGCAGAAAAGGACAGGGGGATTGGACTAATGAAAAACTGTTTTTT	CATSRKGQGDWTNEKLFF
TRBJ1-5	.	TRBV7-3	TGTGCCAGCAGCTCGACAGGCAGTCAGCCCCAGCATTTT	CASSSTGSQPQHF
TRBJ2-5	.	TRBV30	TGTGCCTGGAGTTCCCCCGCAGGGGCAGGGGAGACCCAGTACTTC	CAWSSPAGAGETQYF
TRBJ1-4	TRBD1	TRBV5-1	TGCGCCAGCAGCGCTAGGGACAGTCAACATGAAAAACTGTTTTTT	CASSARDSQHEKLFF
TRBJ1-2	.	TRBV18	TGTGCCAGCTCTCCGGTCGGGGGGGCGAATCTCCCCCTGGGTGGCTACACCTTC	CASSPVGGANLPLGGYTF
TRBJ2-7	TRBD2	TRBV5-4	TGTGCCAGCAGCCGTTGGACTAGCGGGAGGGGCGAGCAGTACTTC	CASSRWTSGRGEQYF
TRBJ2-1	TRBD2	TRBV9	TGTGCCAGCAGCGTAGCTACGGGGCTAGCGGGAGCATATAAGGAGCAGTTCTTC	CASSVATGLAGAYKEQFF
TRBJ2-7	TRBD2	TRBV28	TGTGCCAGCAGTTCGACTAGCGGGAGTTTCTACGAGCAGTACTTC	CASSSTSGSFYEQYF
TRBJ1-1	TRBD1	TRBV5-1	TGCGCCAGCAGCTTGGGGACAGGGGGCGCAAGGGAAATGAACACTGAAGCTTTCTTT	CASSLGTGGAREMNTEAFF
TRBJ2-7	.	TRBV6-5	TGTGCCAGCAGCTTCCGGGAGCCCAGCTCCTACGAGCAGTACTTC	CASSFREPSSYEQYF
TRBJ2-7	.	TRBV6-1	TGTGCCAGCAGTGAATGGAGACCCGAGCCCCAGCAGTGCTTC	CASSEWRPEPQQCF
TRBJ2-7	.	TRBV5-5	TGTGCCAGCAGCTTGGCGTCGACCACAGTCTACGAGCAGTACTTC	CASSLASTTVYEQYF